The source of this T cell receptor beta chain is a study of T cells after yellow fever vaccination. 5'RACE template switching generated TCR cDNA, adding a universal primer site and UMIs. MiXCR, applied by TCRdb to the 5' RACE reads, yields one record per CDR3 protein. The table has about 300,000 distinct CDR3 sequences, 8.7% seen once. The ends lost 0 bases at V and 9 bases at J; junction bases unmatched: 12. The CDR3 is 15 amino acids. Germline V CDR1 and CDR2: DFQATT, SNEGSKA (reference sequence). Findings and limits, study-wide: A faster peak, day 5 versus 15, was reached by the weaker secondary response. There was a small share of clonotypes that showed up in both the CD4 and CD8 compartments. Detected again after the booster were most primary-vaccination clones, at approximately 95% CD4 and more than 70% CD8.

Details on this clonotype: No antigen is known for it.

V is TRBV20-1 and J is TRBJ1-2; 8 bases are shared with TRBD1. The sample in question was CD4+ T cells sorted from PBMCs, obtained 5 days after the yellow fever booster vaccination. This sequence was found in a man younger than 30 who received the YFV17D yellow fever vaccine. CDR3: CSARDSSGGFQRYTF. In DNA, the CDR3 is TGCAGTGCTAGAGATTCGTCAGGGGGCTTTCAACGCTACACCTTC.